A single sample gave rise to the 10 T cell receptor beta chains below, sequenced in a study of cytomegalovirus exposure and HLA in healthy donors. With 60 Vbeta and 13 Jbeta primers, the PCR was carried out. Repertoires were generated with immunoSEQ multiplex PCR, while TCRdb's copy carries only in-frame clones and drops some. The sample has roughly 75,000 clones; 75% to 85% are singletons. The sample consisted of PBMCs. The receptors come from a man in his 70s in good health and CMV-seropositive.

The genes are TRBV5-1 and TRBJ2-5; possibly TRBD1 for D (5 bases). The CDR3 loop spans 15 amino acids. The germline V gene has CDR1 SGHRS and CDR2 YFSETQ. Trimming cost V 4 bases and J 2 bases, with 15 bases left between them. CDR3 loop: CASSLKGQVQETQYF. For the CDR3, the DNA is TGCGCCAGCAGCCTTAAGGGGCAGGTACAAGAGACCCAGTACTTC. The full variable domain, rest sourced from reference TRBV5-1 and TRBJ2-5, is KAGVTQTPRYLIKTRGQQVTLSCSPISGHRSVSWYQQTPGQGLQFLFEYFSETQRNKGNFPGRFSGRQFSNSRSEMNVSTLELGDSALYLCASSLKGQVQETQYFGPGTRLLVL.

As regards this clone: The sample carries other DNA sequences with the same CDR3. This CDR3 is CASSSGQGTNEKLFF. The CDR3 DNA reads as TGCGCCAGCAGCTCCGGACAGGGTACTAATGAAAAACTGTTTTTT. The chain recombines TRBV5-1 with TRBJ1-4; 8 nucleotides align to TRBD1. The CDR3 is made up of 15 amino acids. With 3 bases clipped from V and 2 bases from J, the junction kept 3 bases outside the gene matches. Looked up from germline, CDR1 is SGHRS and CDR2 is YFSETQ.

This clone was seen a handful of times. The V and J genes are TRBV4-2 and TRBJ1-4, with 8 bases lining up with TRBD1. CDR3 size: 14 residues. Germline V gives CDR1 LGHNA, CDR2 YNFKEQ. Germline trimming cut 6 bases from V and 5 bases from J; bases unmatched to any gene: 5. The CDR3 nucleotides are TGTGCCAGCAGTCTGACAGGGGAAAATGAAAAACTGTTTTTT. Encoded protein: CASSLTGENEKLFF.

The V gene is TRBV27, the J gene TRBJ1-2; D is perhaps TRBD1 (6 bases). There are 13 residues in the CDR3. CDR1 and CDR2 (germline): MNHEY, SMNVEV (reference sequence). V shed 4 bases and J shed 6 bases, with 12 bases lying between them. As DNA, the CDR3 is TGTGCCAGCAGTTCTACAGGGATAGATGGCTACACCTTC. Its translation: CASSSTGIDGYTF.

V usage is TRBV19 and J usage is TRBJ2-7, with D tentatively TRBD1 (7 bases). The V gene's germline CDR1 is LNHDA and CDR2 SQIVND (reference sequence). V was trimmed by 4 bases and J by 3 bases, leaving 13 bases between them. The CDR3 runs to 14 residues. The CDR3 sequence: CASSRDREVYEQYF. The CDR3 DNA is TGTGCCAGTAGTAGAGACAGGGAGGTCTACGAGCAGTACTTC.

This clone was seen once. This chain connects TRBV6-6 to TRBJ1-3; D remains unclear. V gave up 2 bases and J gave up 4 bases, with 3 bases separating them. CDR3 length: 12 amino acids. In germline, CDR1 is MNHNY, CDR2 SVGAGI (reference sequence). CDR3 residues: CASSYEGNTIYF. DNA for the CDR3: TGTGCCAGCAGTTACGAGGGAAACACCATATATTTT.

The chain joins TRBV19 to TRBJ2-7; TRBD2 matches at 7 bases. V lost 6 bases and J lost 1; bases outside the gene matches: 6. CDR1 is LNHDA, CDR2 SQIVND, per germline (reference sequence). This CDR3 region has 14 residues. The CDR3 is CASRSIGGSYEQYF. CDR3 DNA sequence: TGTGCCAGTAGATCAATCGGGGGGTCCTACGAGCAGTACTTC.

V is TRBV29-1 and J is TRBJ2-2; D may be TRBD2 (7 bases). Between the trimmed V and J ends, which lost 7 bases and 7 bases, there was a span of 16 bases. The CDR3 runs 13 residues. Germline assignment: CDR1 SQVTM and CDR2 ANQGSEA. DNA of the CDR3: TGCAGCGCTGGAAACAGGGAGGGCGGGGAGCTGTTTTTT. Encoded protein: CSAGNREGGELFF.

V usage is TRBV18 and J usage is TRBJ2-2; D is uncertain. The germline V and J ends were trimmed by 3 bases and 6 bases, with 11 bases remaining between them. The CDR3 loop spans 14 amino acids. The germline CDR1 and CDR2 sequences are KGHSH and LQKENI. CDR3 region: CASSPEAASGELFF. The CDR3 coding sequence is TGTGCCAGCTCACCCGAGGCAGCGTCCGGGGAGCTGTTTTTT.

The chain joins TRBV7-9 to TRBJ2-5; D is uncertain. Trimming removed 3 bases at V and 4 bases at J, with 12 bases between. The CDR3 runs 14 residues. CDR1 and CDR2 (germline): SEHNR, FQNEAQ (reference sequence). CDR3 loop: CASSLALRGETQYF. CDR3 nucleotides: TGTGCCAGCAGCTTGGCGCTTAGAGGAGAGACCCAGTACTTC. Complete variable domain (other parts from reference TRBV7-9 and TRBJ2-5): DTGVSQNPRHKITKRGQNVTFRCDPISEHNRLYWYRQTLGQGPEFLTYFQNEAQLEKSRLLSDRFSAERPKGSFSTLEIQRTEQGDSAMYLCASSLALRGETQYFGPGTRLLVL.